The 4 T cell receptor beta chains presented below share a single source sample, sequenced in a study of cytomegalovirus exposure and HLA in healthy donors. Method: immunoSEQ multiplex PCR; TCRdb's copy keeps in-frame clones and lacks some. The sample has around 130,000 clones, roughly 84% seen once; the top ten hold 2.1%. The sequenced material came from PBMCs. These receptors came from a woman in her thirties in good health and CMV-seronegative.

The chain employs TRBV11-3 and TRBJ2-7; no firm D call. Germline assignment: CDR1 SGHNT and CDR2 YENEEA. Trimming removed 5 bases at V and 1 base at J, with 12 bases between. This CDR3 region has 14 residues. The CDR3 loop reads CASSPAAKSYEQYF. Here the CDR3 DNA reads TGTGCCAGCAGCCCGGCAGCGAAGTCCTACGAGCAGTACTTC.

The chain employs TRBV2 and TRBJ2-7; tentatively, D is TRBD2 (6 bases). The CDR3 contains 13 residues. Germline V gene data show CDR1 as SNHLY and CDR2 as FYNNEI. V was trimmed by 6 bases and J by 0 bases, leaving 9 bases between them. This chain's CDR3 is CASSGGSSYEQYF. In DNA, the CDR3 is TGTGCCAGCAGCGGGGGAAGCTCCTACGAGCAGTACTTC.

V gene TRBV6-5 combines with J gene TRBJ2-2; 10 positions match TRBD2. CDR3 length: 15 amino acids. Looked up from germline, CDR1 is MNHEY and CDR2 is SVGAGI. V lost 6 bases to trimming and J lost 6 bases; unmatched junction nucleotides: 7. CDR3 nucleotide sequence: TGTGCCAGCAGGGGGCCGGGACTAGCGTCCGGGGAGCTGTTTTTT. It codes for CASRGPGLASGELFF.

Here the CDR3 DNA reads TGTGCCAGCATCACAGGGATTGTTCTTGGTTCACCCCTCCACTTT. Translation: CASITGIVLGSPLHF. The rearrangement joins TRBV6-1 to TRBJ1-6; a weak D match, TRBD1 (6 bases). The CDR3 length is 15 residues. The V end was cut by 7 bases, the J end by 9 bases, with 19 bases between. In germline, CDR1 is MNHNS, CDR2 SASEGT.